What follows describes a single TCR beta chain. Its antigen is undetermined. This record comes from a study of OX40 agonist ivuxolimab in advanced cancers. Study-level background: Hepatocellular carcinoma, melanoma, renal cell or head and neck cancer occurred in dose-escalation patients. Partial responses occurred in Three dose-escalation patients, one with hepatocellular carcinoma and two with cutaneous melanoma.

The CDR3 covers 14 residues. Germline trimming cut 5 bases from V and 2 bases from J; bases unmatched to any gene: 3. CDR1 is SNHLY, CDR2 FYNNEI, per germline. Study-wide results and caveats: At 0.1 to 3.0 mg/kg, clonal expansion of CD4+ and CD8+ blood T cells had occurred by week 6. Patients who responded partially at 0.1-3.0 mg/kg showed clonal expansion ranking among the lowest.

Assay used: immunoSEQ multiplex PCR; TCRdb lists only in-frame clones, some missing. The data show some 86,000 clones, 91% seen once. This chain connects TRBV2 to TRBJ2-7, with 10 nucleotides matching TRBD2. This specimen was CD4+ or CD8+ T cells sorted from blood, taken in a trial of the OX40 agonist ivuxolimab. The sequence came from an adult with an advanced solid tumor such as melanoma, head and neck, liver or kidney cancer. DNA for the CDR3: TGTGCCAGCAGTCTAGCGGGAGCTACCTACGAGCAGTACTTC. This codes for CASSLAGATYEQYF.